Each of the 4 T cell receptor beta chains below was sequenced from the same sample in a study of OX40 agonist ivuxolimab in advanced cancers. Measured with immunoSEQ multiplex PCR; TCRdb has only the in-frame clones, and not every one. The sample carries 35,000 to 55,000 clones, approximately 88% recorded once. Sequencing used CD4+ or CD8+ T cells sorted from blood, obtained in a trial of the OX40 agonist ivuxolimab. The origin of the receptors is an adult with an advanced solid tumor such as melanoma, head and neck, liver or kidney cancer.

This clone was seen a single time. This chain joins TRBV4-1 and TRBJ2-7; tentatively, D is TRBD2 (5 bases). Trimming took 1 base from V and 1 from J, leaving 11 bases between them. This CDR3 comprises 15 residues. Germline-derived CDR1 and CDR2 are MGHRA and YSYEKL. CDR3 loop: CASSQAASSSYEQYF. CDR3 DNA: TGCGCCAGCAGCCAAGCCGCTAGCAGTTCCTACGAGCAGTACTTC.

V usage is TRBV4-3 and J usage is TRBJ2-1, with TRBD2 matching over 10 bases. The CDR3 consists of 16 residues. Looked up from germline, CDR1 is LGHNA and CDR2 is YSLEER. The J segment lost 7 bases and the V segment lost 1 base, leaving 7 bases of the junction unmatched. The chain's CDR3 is CASSQVPSGGANEQFF. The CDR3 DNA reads TGCGCCAGCAGCCAAGTCCCCAGCGGGGGGGCAAATGAGCAGTTCTTC.

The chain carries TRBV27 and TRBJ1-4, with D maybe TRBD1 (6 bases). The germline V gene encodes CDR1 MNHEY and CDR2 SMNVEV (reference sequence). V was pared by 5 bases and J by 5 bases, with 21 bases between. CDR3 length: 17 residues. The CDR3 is CASSEHIEGVGNEKLFF. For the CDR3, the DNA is TGTGCCAGCAGTGAGCACATTGAGGGGGTGGGAAATGAAAAACTGTTTTTT.

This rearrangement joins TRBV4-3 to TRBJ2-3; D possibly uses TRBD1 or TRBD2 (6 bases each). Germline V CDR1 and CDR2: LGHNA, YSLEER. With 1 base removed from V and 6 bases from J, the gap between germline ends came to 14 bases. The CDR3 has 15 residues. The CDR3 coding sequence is TGCGCCAGCAGCCAAGGGCTGCCGGGGGCGGATACGCAGTATTTT. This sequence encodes CASSQGLPGADTQYF.